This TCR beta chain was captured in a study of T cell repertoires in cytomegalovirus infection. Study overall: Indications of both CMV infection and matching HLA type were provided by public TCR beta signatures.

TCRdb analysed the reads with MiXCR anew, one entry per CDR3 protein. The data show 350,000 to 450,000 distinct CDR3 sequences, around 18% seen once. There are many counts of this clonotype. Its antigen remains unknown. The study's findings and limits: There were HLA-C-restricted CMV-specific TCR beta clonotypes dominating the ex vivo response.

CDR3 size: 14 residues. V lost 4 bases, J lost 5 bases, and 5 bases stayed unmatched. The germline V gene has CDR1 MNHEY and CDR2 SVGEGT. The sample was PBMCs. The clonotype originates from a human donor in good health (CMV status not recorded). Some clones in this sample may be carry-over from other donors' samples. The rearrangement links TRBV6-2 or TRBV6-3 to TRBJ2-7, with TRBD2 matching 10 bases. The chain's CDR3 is CASSFLAGDDEQYF. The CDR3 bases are TGTGCCAGCAGTTTTCTAGCGGGGGACGACGAGCAGTACTTC.